Listed here are 25 T cell receptor beta chains from one sample, sequenced in a study of blood T cell repertoires in COVID-19 (TCRdb year 2020). Library method: the immunoSEQ multiplex PCR assay. The table comes from immuneACCESS by way of TCRdb, which keeps in-frame sequences with V and J called. Part of the clones is missing from these tables; in studies checked, under half for an unresolved V gene and the rest for unknown reasons. The sample table shows a few hundred thousand clones, and roughly 85% are seen once. The top ten clonotypes cover about 7% of the sample. Source material: peripheral blood. These receptors all stem from a human donor in a cohort sampled during active COVID-19.

The chain joins TRBV11-2 to TRBJ1-5; possible D gene TRBD1, 5 bases. The V gene's germline CDR1 is SGHAT and CDR2 FQNNGV. Deletions cut 1 base from V and 6 bases from J, with 10 bases between. The CDR3 runs 14 residues. CDR3 bases: TGTGCCAGCAGCTTAGGGGGGGTTTCTCAGCCCCAGCATTTT. This encodes CASSLGGVSQPQHF. Full variable domain (missing parts from reference TRBV11-2 and TRBJ1-5): EAGVAQSPRYKIIEKRQSVAFWCNPISGHATLYWYQQILGQGPKLLIQFQNNGVVDDSQLPKDRFSAERLKGVDSTLKIQPAKLEDSAVYLCASSLGGVSQPQHFGDGTRLSIL.

This chain links TRBV6-5 with TRBJ2-3; TRBD2 is a possible D gene (7 bases). V lost 7 bases, J lost 5 bases, and 19 bases lay in between. This CDR3 is built from 15 residues. Germline CDR1 reads MNHEY; CDR2 reads SVGAGI. The DNA for the CDR3 is TGTGCCAGCATCTCCAGAGGGGGGGTGGGAGATACGCAGTATTTT. It yields the protein CASISRGGVGDTQYF.

This sequence joins TRBV27 and TRBJ1-6; D not certain. Germline CDR1 is MNHEY and CDR2 is SMNVEV (reference sequence). The V end lost 3 bases, the J end lost 9 bases, and 9 bases lay between the germline ends. The CDR3 contains 13 residues. The CDR3 DNA reads TGTGCCAGCAGTTTGGAGGTTAGTTCACCCCTCCACTTT. Translating it yields CASSLEVSSPLHF.

This rearrangement joins TRBV10-3 to TRBJ2-3; 14 nucleotides match TRBD2. The CDR3 is made up of 17 amino acids. Germline V lookup: CDR1 ENHRY, CDR2 SYGVKD. V lost 0 bases, J lost 4 bases, and 3 bases stayed unmatched. The CDR3 spells CAISESGLAGVADTQYF. Here the CDR3 DNA reads TGTGCCATCAGTGAGTCGGGACTAGCGGGGGTGGCAGATACGCAGTATTTT.

This clone was detected only once. The rearrangement joins TRBV9 to TRBJ2-7, with D possibly matching TRBD2 (5 bases). The germline V gene has CDR1 SGDLS and CDR2 YYNGEE. Trimming stripped 4 bases from V and 0 bases from J, with 8 bases between. CDR3 length equals 13 residues. CDR3 nucleotide sequence: TGTGCCAGCAGCACGGAGGACTCCTACGAGCAGTACTTC. Translating gives CASSTEDSYEQYF.

The J gene is TRBJ2-2, the V gene TRBV10-1; 11 bases are a match to TRBD2. CDR1 is WNHNN and CDR2 is SYGVQD in the germline V gene (reference sequence). V lost 6 bases, J lost 5 bases, and 5 bases stayed unmatched. The CDR3 loop spans 15 amino acids. CDR3 residues: CASSGLAGQTGELFF. CDR3 in DNA: TGCGCCAGCAGCGGACTAGCGGGTCAAACCGGGGAGCTGTTTTTT.

The J gene is TRBJ1-6, the V gene TRBV10-3, with 10 nucleotides matching TRBD1. The CDR3 contains 14 residues. After removal of 6 bases from V and 13 bases from J, the junction contained 9 bases not matched to a gene. Looked up from germline, CDR1 is ENHRY and CDR2 is SYGVKD. The CDR3, as DNA: TGTGCCATCAGCGAAGGGACAGGGGAATCCCCCCTCCACTTT. Amino acid sequence: CAISEGTGESPLHF.

This chain joins TRBV30 and TRBJ1-5; 9 positions match TRBD1. The CDR3 loop spans 16 amino acids. V lost 3 bases to trimming and J lost 5 bases; unmatched junction nucleotides: 11. CDR1 is GTSNPN and CDR2 is SVGIG in the germline V gene (reference sequence). The CDR3, as DNA: TGTGCCTGGAGCACGGGACAGGGCTTCTCAGATCAGCCCCAGCATTTT. Translating it yields CAWSTGQGFSDQPQHF. The whole variable domain, remainder taken from reference TRBV30 and TRBJ1-5, is SQTIHQWPATLVQPVGSPLSLECTVEGTSNPNLYWYRQAAGRGLQLLFYSVGIGQISSEVPQNLSASRPQDRQFILSSKKLLLSDSGFYLCAWSTGQGFSDQPQHFGDGTRLSIL.

V and J are TRBV5-1 and TRBJ1-1; possible D gene TRBD1, 5 bases. V was cut by 0 bases and J by 5 bases, with 14 bases left in between. This CDR3 has 15 residues. Germline V CDR1 and CDR2: SGHRS, YFSETQ. CDR3 in DNA: TGCGCCAGCAGCTTGGTGTCAGGGTCTAGGACTGAAGCTTTCTTT. This encodes CASSLVSGSRTEAFF.

This clone was found once. The rearrangement uses TRBV6-1 and TRBJ1-2, with D hard to call. The CDR3 length is 13 residues. Germline assignment: CDR1 MNHNS and CDR2 SASEGT. The V end was cut by 3 bases, the J end by 8 bases, with 13 bases between. The CDR3 sequence is CASSDRSLQGYTF. The CDR3 coding sequence is TGTGCCAGCAGTGACAGAAGCCTACAGGGCTACACCTTC.

A single count supports this clone. The gene calls are TRBV6-5 and TRBJ1-2; 8 bases agree with TRBD1. V lost 4 bases and J lost 7; bases outside the gene matches: 8. CDR3 length: 14 residues. Germline V gene data show CDR1 as MNHEY and CDR2 as SVGAGI. The chain's CDR3 is CASSSIDRGFGYTF. In DNA, the CDR3 is TGTGCCAGCAGTTCCATAGACAGGGGATTTGGCTACACCTTC.

The gene calls are TRBV9 and TRBJ2-2; 9 bases match TRBD1. Trimming took 3 bases from V and 9 from J; bases not matched to a gene: 12. This CDR3 comprises 16 residues. Germline loops: CDR1 SGDLS, CDR2 YYNGEE. CDR3 nucleotide sequence: TGTGCCAGCAGCGGTTTAACAGGGGGCGCGTTACGGGAGCTGTTTTTT. Its protein is CASSGLTGGALRELFF.

V and J are TRBV9 and TRBJ1-4, with D uncertain. V was clipped by 0 bases and J by 0 bases, with 3 bases between them. The CDR3 runs to 14 residues. Germline CDR1 and CDR2: SGDLS and YYNGEE. The CDR3: CASSVDTTNEKLFF. The CDR3 DNA reads as TGTGCCAGCAGCGTAGACACAACTAATGAAAAACTGTTTTTT.

The rearrangement joins TRBV21-1 to TRBJ1-1; TRBD1, the table's D call, lacks a check against the DNA. TRBV21-1 is termed a pseudogene. CDR3 length: 15 residues. CDR3 bases: TGTGCCAGCACTGAGCGACAGGCGAAACATACTGAAGCTTTCTTT. Encoded protein: CASTERQAKHTEAFF.

To note about this clone: The junction differs from germline at one of its ends, possibly a read error. The rearrangement links TRBV6-5 to TRBJ1-1, with TRBD1 identical over 12 bases. The CDR3 is 12 amino acids. From germline, CDR1 is MNHEY and CDR2 SVGAGI. The CDR3 here is CASSYSGTGGLF. CDR3 nucleotide sequence: TGTGCCAGCAGTTACTCCGGGACAGGGGGCCTCTTT.

The CDR3, as DNA: TGTGCCAGCAGTATTTCGGGACAGGGGGCGACCGGCTACACCTTC. It translates to CASSISGQGATGYTF. The chain carries TRBV2 and TRBJ1-2; 12 bases match TRBD1. The CDR3 sequence is 15 residues long. Germline V lookup: CDR1 SNHLY, CDR2 FYNNEI. With V trimmed by 5 bases and J by 8 bases, 9 bases remained unmatched.

This chain uses TRBV7-8 with TRBJ2-3, with D perhaps matching TRBD2 (6 bases). CDR1 and CDR2 from the germline V gene are SGHVS and FQNEAQ. The ends were cut back, 5 bases at V and 4 bases at J, with 22 bases in the middle. The CDR3 runs to 17 residues. This CDR3 is CASSHPERVGRSDTQYF. The CDR3 bases are TGTGCCAGCAGCCACCCCGAGCGGGTGGGGCGCTCAGATACGCAGTATTTT.

The chain carries TRBV7-2 and TRBJ1-4; D gene unclear. This CDR3 comprises 13 residues. V dropped 5 bases and J dropped 8 bases, with 12 bases sitting between them. Germline CDR1 reads SGHTA; CDR2 reads FQGNSA. CDR3 bases: TGTGCCAGCAGCCAGATGGTCGGGGAAAAACTGTTTTTT. Its protein is CASSQMVGEKLFF. The full variable domain, in which reference TRBV7-2 and TRBJ1-4 provide the parts outside the CDR3, is GAGVSQSPSNKVTEKGKDVELRCDPISGHTALYWYRQSLGQGLEFLIYFQGNSAPDKSGLPSDRFSAERTGGSVSTLTIQRTQQEDSAVYLCASSQMVGEKLFFGSGTQLSVL.

The chain links TRBV21-1 to TRBJ2-1; the table names TRBD2, a call not compared with the DNA. TRBV21-1 is a known pseudogene. CDR3 length: 17 residues. The CDR3 coding sequence is TGTGCCAGCAGCAAACATTCCATGGGGACTAGCCACAATGAGCAGTTCTTC. This encodes CASSKHSMGTSHNEQFF.

J is TRBJ2-7 and V is TRBV12-3 or TRBV12-4, with a tentative D call TRBD2 (6 bases). V was clipped by 2 bases and J by 2 bases, with 7 bases between them. CDR3 length: 13 residues. This CDR3 reads CASSLRETYEQYF. DNA of the CDR3: TGTGCCAGCAGTTTACGGGAGACCTACGAGCAGTACTTC.

In its sample, this clone was seen once. This chain links TRBV12-3 or TRBV12-4 with TRBJ1-2; 7 bases line up with TRBD1. Germline trimming cut 6 bases from V and 3 bases from J; bases unmatched to any gene: 4. The CDR3 runs to 13 residues. The CDR3, as DNA: TGTGCCAGCAGCCGGGACAGCTACTATGGCTACACCTTC. This codes for CASSRDSYYGYTF.

With respect to this clone: At the DNA level, this CDR3 is encoded by other sequences in the same sample as well. The chain is built from TRBV5-1 and TRBJ1-2; D is ambiguous. The CDR3 is 11 amino acids. The germline CDR1 and CDR2 sequences are SGHRS and YFSETQ. Trimming removed 4 bases at V and 5 bases at J, with 6 bases between. CDR3 protein: CASSPGYGYTF. CDR3 coding DNA: TGCGCCAGCAGCCCCGGGTATGGCTACACCTTC. Filled out from reference TRBV5-1 and TRBJ1-2, the complete variable domain reads KAGVTQTPRYLIKTRGQQVTLSCSPISGHRSVSWYQQTPGQGLQFLFEYFSETQRNKGNFPGRFSGRQFSNSRSEMNVSTLELGDSALYLCASSPGYGYTFGSGTRLTVV.

This clone occurred many times. The V call is TRBV6-1, the J call TRBJ1-1, with 9 bases lining up with TRBD1. V gave up 3 bases and J gave up 5 bases; unmatched junction bases: 1. The CDR3 is 13 amino acids. Germline lookup yields CDR1 MNHNS and CDR2 SASEGT. This CDR3 reads CASSEDRGTEAFF. DNA of the CDR3: TGTGCCAGCAGTGAGGACAGGGGAACTGAAGCTTTCTTT.

V gene TRBV4-2 combines with J gene TRBJ1-4; D remains unclear. In germline, CDR1 is LGHNA, CDR2 YNFKEQ. The CDR3 contains 13 residues. Between the trimmed V and J ends, which lost 1 base and 3 bases, there was a span of 3 bases. The CDR3 region has the DNA TGTGCCAGCAGCCAAGCTGCTAATGAAAAACTGTTTTTT. It translates to CASSQAANEKLFF.

This clone was found a few times. The J gene is TRBJ1-2, the V gene TRBV19, with unresolved D. The CDR3 totals 16 residues. Germline CDR1 reads LNHDA; CDR2 reads SQIVND (reference sequence). Trimming took 5 bases from V and 7 from J, leaving 23 bases between them. CDR3 coding DNA: TGTGCCAGTAGTTCTCCCGTAAGGGCGGGTTTACGTGGCTACACCTTC. This encodes CASSSPVRAGLRGYTF.